This T cell receptor (beta chain) was identified in a study of blood T cell repertoires in COVID-19. TCRdb's copy holds only in-frame clones and misses some; the assay was immunoSEQ multiplex PCR. The sample contains approximately 64,000 clones, over 75% of which appear only once. V gave up 5 bases and J gave up 14 bases; unmatched junction bases: 17. The CDR3 runs to 16 residues. The germline V gene encodes CDR1 SGHVS and CDR2 FQNEAQ. Sequencing was carried out using peripheral blood. The chain uses TRBV7-8 and TRBJ1-4, with TRBD1 matching 10 bases. This clonotype originated in a woman in her sixties with COVID-19, enrolled during active disease. The CDR3 reads CASSLRDRGDPAGLFF. The CDR3 nucleotides are TGTGCCAGCAGCCTCCGGGACAGGGGAGACCCCGCTGGCCTGTTTTTT. Complete variable domain (other parts from reference TRBV7-8 and TRBJ1-4): GAGVSQSPRYKVAKRGQDVALRCDPISGHVSLFWYQQALGQGPEFLTYFQNEAQLDKSGLPSDRFFAERPEGSVSTLKIQRTQQEDSAVYLCASSLRDRGDPAGLFFGSGTQLSVL.